The clone carrying this T cell receptor (beta chain) appeared once. Profiled with immunoSEQ multiplex PCR; TCRdb holds only in-frame clones, not every one. This table holds tens of thousands of clones, approximately 90% found once. This entry comes from a study of OX40 agonist ivuxolimab in advanced cancers. V shed 5 bases, J shed 0 bases, and the junction held 10 bases outside the gene matches. Germline V gene lookup returns CDR1 SNHLY and CDR2 FYNNEI. The CDR3 is 18 amino acids. This rearrangement joins TRBV2 to TRBJ2-3; 11 bases fit TRBD2. The starting material was CD4+ or CD8+ T cells sorted from blood, obtained in a trial of the OX40 agonist ivuxolimab. The TCR sequence derives from an adult with an advanced solid tumor such as melanoma, head and neck, liver or kidney cancer. Written as DNA, the CDR3 is TGTGCCAGCAGTACTCCCCGGACTAGCGGGCGTAGCACAGATACGCAGTATTTT. It is translated as CASSTPRTSGRSTDTQYF.